The 14 T cell receptor beta chains listed next were all sequenced from one sample in a study of blood T cell repertoires in COVID-19. The method was immunoSEQ multiplex PCR; TCRdb's version includes in-frame clones alone and lacks a portion of them. The sample has around 130,000 clones, 88% seen once. The sample was peripheral blood. These receptor sequences come from a human donor with COVID-19, enrolled during active disease. The donor label of this sample is uncertain.

The chain is built from TRBV5-1 and TRBJ1-4; maybe TRBD1 (6 bases). The germline V and J ends were trimmed by 1 base and 3 bases, with 10 bases remaining between them. This CDR3 spans 15 amino acids. Germline values: CDR1 SGHRS, CDR2 YFSETQ. CDR3 sequence reads: CASSLQGNANEKLFF. As DNA, the CDR3 is TGCGCCAGCAGCTTGCAGGGGAATGCTAATGAAAAACTGTTTTTT.

The V gene is TRBV12-5, the J gene TRBJ2-7; 8 positions agree with TRBD1. The CDR3 loop spans 17 amino acids. CDR1 and CDR2 from the germline V gene are LGHNT and FRNRAP. Losses at the gene ends were 0 bases for V and 3 bases for J; bases not matched to a gene: 10. CDR3 protein: CASGLVIGTGGDYEQYF. CDR3 DNA: TGTGCTAGTGGTTTGGTTATAGGGACAGGAGGGGACTACGAGCAGTACTTC.

The V call is TRBV12-3 or TRBV12-4, the J call TRBJ2-1, with D possibly being TRBD2 (6 bases). V lost 4 bases and J lost 4, with 8 bases in between. CDR3 size: 13 residues. The CDR3 spells CASSSGLYNEQFF. CDR3 DNA: TGTGCCAGCAGTTCGGGACTGTACAATGAGCAGTTCTTC.

The V and J genes are TRBV21-1 and TRBJ2-7; the table's D call, TRBD2, was not checked against the DNA. TRBV21-1 is marked as a pseudogene. The CDR3 is 14 amino acids. The CDR3 DNA is TGTGCCAGCAGCAAAGGGGGGGATTCCTACGAGCAGTACTTC. Its translation is CASSKGGDSYEQYF.

The chain recombines TRBV30 with TRBJ1-4; TRBD1 matches 8 bases. Trimming cost V 1 base and J 8 bases; bases outside gene matches: 12. CDR3 size: 16 residues. The germline CDR1 and CDR2 sequences are GTSNPN and SVGIG (reference sequence). The chain's CDR3 is CAWSALGTGGGEKLFF. The DNA of the CDR3 is TGTGCCTGGAGTGCACTAGGGACAGGCGGCGGCGAAAAACTGTTTTTT.

This chain links TRBV5-6 with TRBJ1-3; a weak D match, TRBD1 (5 bases). Trimming took off 3 bases at V and 0 bases at J, with 13 bases between the two ends. Germline V gene sequence: CDR1 SGHDT, CDR2 YYEEEE. This CDR3 comprises 16 residues. CDR3 nucleotide sequence: TGTGCCAGCAGCTACCGGACATTCAGCTCTGGAAACACCATATATTTT. Residues: CASSYRTFSSGNTIYF.

This clone was seen a single time. J is TRBJ1-4 and V is TRBV19; 9 nucleotides agree with TRBD1. V lost 7 bases, J lost 8 bases, and 8 bases stayed unmatched. This CDR3 has 14 amino acids. CDR1 is LNHDA and CDR2 is SQIVND in the germline V gene (reference sequence). The CDR3 sequence: CASTRTGEGEKLFF. Written as DNA, the CDR3 is TGTGCCAGTACCCGGACAGGGGAAGGAGAAAAACTGTTTTTT.

The genes are TRBV7-2 and TRBJ2-5, with a possible D match to TRBD1 (6 bases). The germline V and J ends were trimmed by 4 bases and 5 bases, with 14 bases remaining between them. Germline values: CDR1 SGHTA, CDR2 FQGNSA. The CDR3 contains 14 residues. The CDR3 sequence: CASSSGTSPETQYF. DNA for the CDR3: TGTGCCAGCAGCTCCGGGACATCTCCGGAGACCCAGTACTTC.

The chain employs TRBV13 and TRBJ2-1, with 10 bases lining up with TRBD2. The V and J ends lost 4 bases and 10 bases, in that order; junction bases with no gene match: 16. This CDR3 is built from 17 residues. The germline V gene encodes CDR1 PRHDT and CDR2 FYEKMQ (reference sequence). This CDR3 reads CASSWTLAGALRGEQFF. DNA for the CDR3: TGTGCCAGCAGCTGGACCCTAGCGGGGGCCCTCCGAGGGGAGCAGTTCTTC.

This clone was detected only once. The chain recombines TRBV7-9 with TRBJ1-2; tentatively, D is TRBD1 (5 bases). Germline V gives CDR1 SEHNR, CDR2 FQNEAQ (reference sequence). Trimming took off 5 bases at V and 4 bases at J, with 17 bases between the two ends. This CDR3 spans 15 amino acids. CDR3 nucleotides: TGTGCCAGCAGCCCGTTCTCCATAGGGGCCTATGGCTACACCTTC. Residues: CASSPFSIGAYGYTF. The full variable domain, its missing parts supplied by reference TRBV7-9 and TRBJ1-2, is DTGVSQNPRHKITKRGQNVTFRCDPISEHNRLYWYRQTLGQGPEFLTYFQNEAQLEKSRLLSDRFSAERPKGSFSTLEIQRTEQGDSAMYLCASSPFSIGAYGYTFGSGTRLTVV.

The CDR3 spells CASSEIGEAYEQYF. CDR3 coding DNA: TGTGCCAGCAGTGAAATTGGGGAGGCCTACGAGCAGTACTTC. The J gene is TRBJ2-7, the V gene TRBV6-1; possibly TRBD2 for D (6 bases). Between the trimmed V and J ends, which lost 2 bases and 2 bases, there was a span of 10 bases. CDR3 size: 14 residues. Germline values: CDR1 MNHNS, CDR2 SASEGT.

The J gene is TRBJ2-5, the V gene TRBV9; a possible D gene is TRBD2 (5 bases). From germline, CDR1 is SGDLS and CDR2 YYNGEE. With 0 bases removed from V and 5 bases from J, the gap between germline ends came to 8 bases. This CDR3 spans 13 amino acids. The CDR3: CASSVGGDETQYF. CDR3 DNA sequence: TGTGCCAGCAGCGTAGGGGGAGATGAGACCCAGTACTTC.

The chain joins TRBV3-1 (or the pseudogene TRBV3-2) to TRBJ2-1, with 8 bases matching TRBD2. J lost 4 bases, V lost 4 bases, and 6 bases had no gene match. Germline V lookup: CDR1 LGHDT, CDR2 YNNKEL (reference sequence). This CDR3 spans 15 amino acids. The CDR3 region is CASSPRGGAYNEQFF. The CDR3 DNA follows: TGTGCCAGCAGCCCCCGGGGGGGGGCGTACAATGAGCAGTTCTTC.

V usage is TRBV27 and J usage is TRBJ1-3; the match to TRBD1 covers 9 bases. The CDR3 consists of 15 residues. The V gene end was trimmed by 5 bases and the J gene end by 0 bases; junction bases not matched to a gene: 2. Germline V gives CDR1 MNHEY, CDR2 SMNVEV (reference sequence). CDR3 sequence (DNA): TGTGCCAGCAGTAGGACAGGGGTCTCTGGAAACACCATATATTTT. Protein product: CASSRTGVSGNTIYF.